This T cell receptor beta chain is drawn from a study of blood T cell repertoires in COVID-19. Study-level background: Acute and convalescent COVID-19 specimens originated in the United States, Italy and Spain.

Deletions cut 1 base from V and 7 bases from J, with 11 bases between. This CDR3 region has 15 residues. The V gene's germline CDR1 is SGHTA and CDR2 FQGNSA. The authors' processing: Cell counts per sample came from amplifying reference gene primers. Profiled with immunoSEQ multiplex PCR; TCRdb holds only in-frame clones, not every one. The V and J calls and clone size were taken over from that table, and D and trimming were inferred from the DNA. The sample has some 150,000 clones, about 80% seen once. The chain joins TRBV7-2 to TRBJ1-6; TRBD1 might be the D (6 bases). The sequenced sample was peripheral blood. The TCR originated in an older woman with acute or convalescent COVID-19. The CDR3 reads CASSLGQGMNSPLHF. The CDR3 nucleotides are TGTGCCAGCAGCTTAGGGCAGGGGATGAATTCACCCCTCCACTTT.